This is a list of T cell receptor beta chains from one sample in a study of cytomegalovirus exposure and HLA in healthy donors. Produced via immunoSEQ multiplex PCR; TCRdb's table is partial and in-frame only. The sample lists roughly 100,000 clones; roughly 70% were seen once. Specimen: PBMCs. Receptors were obtained from a man aged 40-50 years in good health and CMV-seropositive. CDR3s include the opening cysteine and the closing phenylalanine or tryptophan. The order of the fields is J gene, D gene, V gene, clone size, CDR3 protein, CDR3 DNA. The D gene is left open where the match is weak. Size is omitted from some rows. Given values are once, few, many or a class for expanded clones.

TRBJ2-3 | TRBD2 | TRBV5-6 | NA | CASSLGGRPTDTQYF | TGTGCCAGCAGCTTGGGCGGGAGACCAACAGATACGCAGTATTTT
TRBJ2-2 | NA | TRBV18 | NA | CASSPSGHRNTGELFF | TGTGCCAGCTCACCGTCGGGACACCGGAACACCGGGGAGCTGTTTTTT
TRBJ2-3 | NA | TRBV5-5 | NA | CASSFLAGGADTQYF | TGTGCCAGCAGCTTTTTGGCCGGCGGGGCAGATACGCAGTATTTT
TRBJ1-1 | TRBD1 | TRBV4-1 | once | CASSRDRDQNTEAFF | TGCGCCAGCAGCCGGGACAGGGATCAAAACACTGAAGCTTTCTTT
TRBJ1-2 | NA | TRBV6-1 | NA | CASSGKTGTATEANYGYTF | TGTGCCAGCAGTGGGAAAACAGGGACGGCCACTGAAGCTAACTATGGCTACACCTTC
TRBJ1-4 | NA | TRBV7-8 | NA | CASSLSGPEMFF | TGTGCCAGCAGCTTATCTGGCCCAGAAATGTTTTTT
TRBJ2-6 | NA | TRBV11-3 | NA | CASSLVFGANVLTF | TGTGCCAGCAGCTTAGTATTTGGGGCCAACGTCCTGACTTTC
TRBJ2-7 | TRBD1 | TRBV6-4 | once | CASSDAPGQGFYEQYF | TGTGCCAGCAGTGACGCCCCGGGACAGGGGTTCTACGAGCAGTACTTC
TRBJ1-4 | NA | TRBV18 | few | CASSLSAGTNEKLFF | TGTGCCAGCTCACTTTCCGCGGGAACTAATGAAAAACTGTTTTTT
TRBJ2-5 | TRBD2 | TRBV5-1 | NA | CASRDNPGLAGGSRQETQYF | TGCGCCAGCAGAGACAACCCGGGACTAGCGGGAGGGAGTCGCCAAGAGACCCAGTACTTC
TRBJ2-7 | NA | TRBV4-1 | NA | CASSQDSLTYEQYF | TGCGCCAGCAGCCAAGATTCCCTAACCTACGAGCAGTACTTC
TRBJ2-1 | TRBD1 | TRBV25-1 | NA | CASSKGPIQGASYNEQFF | TGTGCCAGCAGCAAAGGCCCCATACAGGGGGCGTCCTACAATGAGCAGTTCTTC
TRBJ2-1 | NA | TRBV21-1 | NA | CASSRGQGAPGCLTYNEQFF | TGTGCCAGCAGCAGAGGACAGGGGGCACCAGGATGCCTTACCTACAATGAGCAGTTCTTC
TRBJ2-3 | TRBD1 | TRBV5-4 | NA | CASSWDRGFTDTQYF | TGTGCCAGCAGCTGGGACAGGGGGTTCACAGATACGCAGTATTTT
TRBJ2-1 | NA | TRBV2 | NA | CASSVDRGQFF | TGTGCCAGCAGTGTGGATCGGGGGCAGTTCTTC
TRBJ1-2 | NA | TRBV11-2 | NA | CASSLGTAAYYGYTF | TGTGCCAGCAGCTTAGGGACAGCTGCCTACTATGGCTACACCTTC
TRBJ1-1 | TRBD1 | TRBV30 | NA | CAWEWTGAQEAFF | TGTGCCTGGGAATGGACAGGGGCCCAAGAAGCTTTCTTT
TRBJ2-7 | NA | TRBV27 | few | CAASTAGGDHEQYF | TGTGCCGCCAGCACTGCTGGCGGGGACCACGAGCAGTACTTC
TRBJ2-6 | NA | TRBV2 | few | CASSGEVPGANVLTF | TGTGCCAGCAGTGGGGAGGTCCCAGGGGCCAACGTCCTGACTTTC
TRBJ1-3 | TRBD1 | TRBV7-2 | NA | CASSLTGTSGNTIYF | TGTGCCAGCAGCTTGACAGGGACCTCTGGAAACACCATATATTTT
TRBJ1-5 | TRBD1 | TRBV19 | NA | CASSISSGGGQPQHF | TGTGCCAGTAGCATCTCCTCAGGGGGCGGTCAGCCCCAGCATTTT
TRBJ1-5 | NA | TRBV7-8 | NA | CASSLAGSNQPQHF | TGTGCCAGCAGTCTTGCAGGGAGCAATCAGCCCCAGCATTTT
TRBJ2-1 | TRBD2 | TRBV15 | few | CATSRDGRAEEFF | TGTGCCACCAGCAGAGATGGGAGGGCGGAAGAGTTCTTC
TRBJ1-1 | NA | TRBV10-3 | few | CAISVGEMNTEAFF | TGTGCCATCAGTGTAGGGGAAATGAACACTGAAGCTTTCTTT
TRBJ2-7 | TRBD1 | TRBV2 | NA | CASRDRGRLAEQYF | TGTGCCAGCAGGGACAGGGGGCGCCTGGCCGAGCAGTACTTC
TRBJ2-7 | NA | TRBV4-3 | NA | CASSLGLNYEQYF | TGCGCCAGCAGCCTGGGACTGAACTACGAGCAGTACTTC
TRBJ2-1 | NA | TRBV9 | NA | CASSVGATPYNEQFF | TGTGCCAGCAGCGTAGGGGCGACGCCCTACAATGAGCAGTTCTTC
TRBJ1-5 | NA | TRBV10-1 | few | CASTQGQSNQPQHF | TGCGCCAGCACCCAGGGGCAAAGCAATCAGCCCCAGCATTTT
TRBJ2-5 | NA | TRBV6-5 | NA | CASSFSGPPETQYF | TGTGCCAGCAGTTTTAGCGGCCCCCCGGAGACCCAGTACTTC
TRBJ2-1 | TRBD1 | TRBV5-1 | NA | CASSADRGRSEQFF | TGCGCCAGCAGCGCCGACAGGGGCCGGAGTGAGCAGTTCTTC
TRBJ2-7 | TRBD1 | TRBV7-9 | NA | CASSLPGDRVDEQYF | TGTGCCAGCAGCCTACCCGGGGACAGGGTAGACGAGCAGTACTTC
TRBJ1-4 | TRBD1 | TRBV28 | NA | CASSLLKMGTTGGGEDEKLFF | TGTGCCAGCAGCCTCTTAAAAATGGGAACTACAGGGGGCGGAGAAGATGAAAAACTGTTTTTT
TRBJ2-5 | TRBD1 | TRBV10-3 | few | CAISESGQGKETQYF | TGTGCCATCAGTGAGTCTGGACAGGGGAAAGAGACCCAGTACTTC